These T cell receptor beta chains were read from a single sample in a study of blood T cell repertoires in COVID-19. Here immunoSEQ multiplex PCR was the method, and the copy in TCRdb shows in-frame clones only, minus some. In the table there are fewer than 300,000 clones, about four fifths of which are singletons. The sequenced sample consisted of peripheral blood. Every receptor here comes from a woman aged 50 to 60 who had recovered from COVID-19. Both conserved end residues are part of each CDR3. The D gene is left open where the match is weak. Expanded clones are given a class, and other clones once, few, many or no size at all.

V gene: TRBV19; clone size: few; J gene: TRBJ1-1; D gene: -; CDR3 DNA: TGTGCCAGTAAGGGGCAGAGTACGTGGAACACTGAAGCTTTCTTT; CDR3 protein: CASKGQSTWNTEAFF
V gene: TRBV6-2/TRBV6-3; clone size: -; J gene: TRBJ2-2; D gene: TRBD2; CDR3 DNA: TGTGCCAGCAGTCATGTAGCCGGGACTAGCGGGCTGAACACCGGGGAGCTGTTTTTT; CDR3 protein: CASSHVAGTSGLNTGELFF
V gene: TRBV15; clone size: -; J gene: TRBJ2-1; D gene: TRBD2; CDR3 DNA: TGTGCCACCAGCAGAGGGGAAGGTAGCGGGAGAGGGTACAATGAGCAGTTCTTC; CDR3 protein: CATSRGEGSGRGYNEQFF
V gene: TRBV4-3; clone size: few; J gene: TRBJ2-4; D gene: TRBD2; CDR3 DNA: TGCGCCAGCAGCCAAGACTATTGGGTTTCTAGCGGGAGGGCCAAAGCCAAAAACATTCAGTACTTC; CDR3 protein: CASSQDYWVSSGRAKAKNIQYF
V gene: TRBV6-1; clone size: few; J gene: TRBJ1-5; D gene: -; CDR3 DNA: TGTGCCAGCAGTGAAGCCCACAGTTATAGCAATCAGCCCCAGCATTTT; CDR3 protein: CASSEAHSYSNQPQHF
V gene: TRBV27; clone size: few; J gene: TRBJ1-4; D gene: TRBD1; CDR3 DNA: TGTGCCAGCAGTGACAGGGCGGGGAATGAAAAACTGTTTTTT; CDR3 protein: CASSDRAGNEKLFF
V gene: TRBV12-3/TRBV12-4; clone size: -; J gene: TRBJ2-5; D gene: -; CDR3 DNA: TGTGCCAGCACCCTAGGGGTACAAGAGACCCAGTACTTC; CDR3 protein: CASTLGVQETQYF
V gene: TRBV19; clone size: -; J gene: TRBJ1-5; D gene: -; CDR3 DNA: TGTGCCACCTCGAGGGAAGGACCCCATCAGCCCCAGCATTTT; CDR3 protein: CATSREGPHQPQHF
V gene: TRBV27; clone size: -; J gene: TRBJ2-1; D gene: -; CDR3 DNA: TGTGCCAGCAGTCTAAGGGAGAGTGGGAATGAGCAGTTCTTC; CDR3 protein: CASSLRESGNEQFF
V gene: TRBV4-2; clone size: -; J gene: TRBJ2-1; D gene: TRBD2; CDR3 DNA: TGTGCCAGCAGTCCGGGACTAGCGGTTTACAATGAGCAGTTCTTC; CDR3 protein: CASSPGLAVYNEQFF
V gene: TRBV19; clone size: few; J gene: TRBJ2-7; D gene: TRBD2; CDR3 DNA: TGTGCCAGTAGTCTCACCGGGACTAGTGTTTACGAGCAGTACTTC; CDR3 protein: CASSLTGTSVYEQYF
V gene: TRBV18; clone size: -; J gene: TRBJ1-6; D gene: -; CDR3 DNA: TGTGCCAGCTCAGATAAAGCCACAGGGCATGGTTCACCCCTCCACTTT; CDR3 protein: CASSDKATGHGSPLHF
V gene: TRBV18; clone size: -; J gene: TRBJ2-2; D gene: -; CDR3 DNA: TGTGCCAGCTCACCGGGTGGAAGAGGTCCGAACACCGGGGAGCTGTTTTTT; CDR3 protein: CASSPGGRGPNTGELFF
V gene: TRBV19; clone size: -; J gene: TRBJ2-7; D gene: TRBD2; CDR3 DNA: TGTGCCAGTAGTACTCGATTAGCGGGGGGGCAAGGCGAGCAGTACTTC; CDR3 protein: CASSTRLAGGQGEQYF
V gene: TRBV19; clone size: -; J gene: TRBJ1-2; D gene: -; CDR3 DNA: TGTGCCAGTAGTACAGACCTCTATGGCTACACCTTC; CDR3 protein: CASSTDLYGYTF
V gene: TRBV6-6; clone size: -; J gene: TRBJ1-3; D gene: -; CDR3 DNA: TGTGCCAGCAGTTTCACGCTAGAAGGGGACACCATATATTTT; CDR3 protein: CASSFTLEGDTIYF
V gene: TRBV6-2/TRBV6-3; clone size: few; J gene: TRBJ1-1; D gene: -; CDR3 DNA: TGTGCCAGCAGTTACCTGCGGCACACTGAAGCTTTCTTT; CDR3 protein: CASSYLRHTEAFF
V gene: TRBV19; clone size: -; J gene: TRBJ1-2; D gene: TRBD1; CDR3 DNA: TGTGCCAGTAGTATGCGATTCTTTCGGGACAGGGGGCTGGATGGCTACACCTTC; CDR3 protein: CASSMRFFRDRGLDGYTF
V gene: TRBV6-1; clone size: -; J gene: TRBJ2-7; D gene: TRBD2; CDR3 DNA: TGTGCCAGCAGGAGCGGGAGAAATACGTACGAGCAGTACTTC; CDR3 protein: CASRSGRNTYEQYF
V gene: TRBV7-2; clone size: -; J gene: TRBJ2-5; D gene: -; CDR3 DNA: TGTGCCAGCAGCTTACCCCTTTTAGGGGCCCAGTACTTC; CDR3 protein: CASSLPLLGAQYF
V gene: TRBV6-5; clone size: -; J gene: TRBJ2-1; D gene: -; CDR3 DNA: TGTGCCAGCAATCCTACAGGGTACAATGAGCAGTTCTTC; CDR3 protein: CASNPTGYNEQFF
V gene: TRBV19; clone size: -; J gene: TRBJ1-5; D gene: TRBD1; CDR3 DNA: TGTGCCAGTGACCCACTGACAGGGTATCAGCCCCAGCATTTT; CDR3 protein: CASDPLTGYQPQHF
V gene: TRBV21-1; clone size: -; J gene: TRBJ1-1; D gene: -; CDR3 DNA: TGTGCCAGCAGCCTGGCGAGGGGGGGCACTGAAGCTTTCTTT; CDR3 protein: CASSLARGGTEAFF
V gene: TRBV5-1; clone size: -; J gene: TRBJ1-1; D gene: -; CDR3 DNA: TGCGCCAGCAGCGCACAGACCACGAACACTGAAGCTTTCTTT; CDR3 protein: CASSAQTTNTEAFF
V gene: TRBV9; clone size: -; J gene: TRBJ2-5; D gene: TRBD2; CDR3 DNA: TGTGCCAGCAGCGCCCGTCCCGGACTAGCCCAAGAGACCCAGTACTTC; CDR3 protein: CASSARPGLAQETQYF
V gene: TRBV6-5; clone size: -; J gene: TRBJ2-5; D gene: -; CDR3 DNA: TGTGCCAGCAGTTTACAAATGAACATCCAAGAGACCCAGTACTTC; CDR3 protein: CASSLQMNIQETQYF
V gene: TRBV28; clone size: -; J gene: TRBJ1-4; D gene: -; CDR3 DNA: TGTGCCAGCAGCCGTGGGGAGGGATTCCTGGGGTTGGTGGAAAAACTGTTTTTT; CDR3 protein: CASSRGEGFLGLVEKLFF
V gene: TRBV2; clone size: -; J gene: TRBJ2-4; D gene: -; CDR3 DNA: TGTGCCAGCACCGGATCAGGCGGGTGGGCGATAGCCAAAAACATTCAGTACTTC; CDR3 protein: CASTGSGGWAIAKNIQYF
V gene: TRBV15; clone size: -; J gene: TRBJ2-1; D gene: TRBD2; CDR3 DNA: TGTGCCACCAGCCGGACTAGCGGTCCCTACAATGAGCAGTTCTTC; CDR3 protein: CATSRTSGPYNEQFF
V gene: TRBV28; clone size: -; J gene: TRBJ1-1; D gene: TRBD1; CDR3 DNA: TGTGCCAGCAGTTTACGCTCAGGGGCAGGGGGCAGGACTGAAGCTTTCTTT; CDR3 protein: CASSLRSGAGGRTEAFF
V gene: TRBV28; clone size: -; J gene: TRBJ1-2; D gene: TRBD1; CDR3 DNA: TGTGCCAGCAGTTGGGGACAGGGGGCTGATGGCTACACCTTC; CDR3 protein: CASSWGQGADGYTF
V gene: TRBV19; clone size: few; J gene: TRBJ1-1; D gene: -; CDR3 DNA: TGTGCCAGTAGTATCCAGGGCAGGGGAACTGAAGCTTTCTTT; CDR3 protein: CASSIQGRGTEAFF
V gene: TRBV24-1; clone size: -; J gene: TRBJ2-1; D gene: TRBD2; CDR3 DNA: TGTGCCACCAGTGACTTACTAGCGGGGGGGCCTAATGAGCAGTTCTTC; CDR3 protein: CATSDLLAGGPNEQFF
V gene: TRBV2; clone size: -; J gene: TRBJ2-1; D gene: TRBD1; CDR3 DNA: TGTGCCAGCAGGGCCGTCCCGGGACAGTTTTGGTTCTTC; CDR3 protein: CASRAVPGQFWFF
V gene: TRBV18; clone size: -; J gene: TRBJ2-3; D gene: -; CDR3 DNA: TGTGCCAGCTCACCACGTAACATAGATACGCAGTATTTT; CDR3 protein: CASSPRNIDTQYF
V gene: TRBV10-3; clone size: -; J gene: TRBJ1-5; D gene: TRBD1; CDR3 DNA: TGTGCCATCAGGGGACAGATCAATCAGCCCCAGCATTTT; CDR3 protein: CAIRGQINQPQHF
V gene: TRBV6-5; clone size: -; J gene: TRBJ2-7; D gene: -; CDR3 DNA: TGTGCCAGCAGTTACTCCAGGGGCCCCTACGAGCAGTACTTC; CDR3 protein: CASSYSRGPYEQYF